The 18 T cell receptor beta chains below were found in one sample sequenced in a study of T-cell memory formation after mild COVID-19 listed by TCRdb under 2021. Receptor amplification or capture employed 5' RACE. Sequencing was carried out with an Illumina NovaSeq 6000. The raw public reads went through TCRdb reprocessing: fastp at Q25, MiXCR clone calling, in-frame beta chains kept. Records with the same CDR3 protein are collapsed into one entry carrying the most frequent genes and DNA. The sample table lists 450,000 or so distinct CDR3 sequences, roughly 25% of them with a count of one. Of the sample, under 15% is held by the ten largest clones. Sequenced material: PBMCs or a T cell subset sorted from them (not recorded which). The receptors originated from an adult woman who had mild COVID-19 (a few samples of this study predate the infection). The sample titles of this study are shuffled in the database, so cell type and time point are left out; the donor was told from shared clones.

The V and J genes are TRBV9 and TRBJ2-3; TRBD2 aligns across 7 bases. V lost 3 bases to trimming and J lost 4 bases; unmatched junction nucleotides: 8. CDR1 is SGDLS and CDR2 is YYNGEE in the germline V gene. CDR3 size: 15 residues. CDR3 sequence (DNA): TGTGCCAGCAGCGGGACTAGTTTGAGGGCAGATACGCAGTATTTT. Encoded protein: CASSGTSLRADTQYF.

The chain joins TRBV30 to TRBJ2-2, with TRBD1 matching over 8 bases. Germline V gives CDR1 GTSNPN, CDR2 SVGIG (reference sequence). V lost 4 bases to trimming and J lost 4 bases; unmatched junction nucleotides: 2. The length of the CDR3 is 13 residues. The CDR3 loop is CAWTRGPTGELFF. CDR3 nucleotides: TGTGCCTGGACCAGGGGGCCCACCGGGGAGCTGTTTTTT.

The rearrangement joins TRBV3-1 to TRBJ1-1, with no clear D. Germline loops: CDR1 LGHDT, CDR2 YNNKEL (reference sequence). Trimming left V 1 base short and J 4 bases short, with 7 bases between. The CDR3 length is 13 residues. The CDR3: CASSQVPSTEAFF. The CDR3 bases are TGTGCCAGCAGCCAAGTTCCGAGCACTGAAGCTTTCTTT. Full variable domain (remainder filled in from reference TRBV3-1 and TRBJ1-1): DTAVSQTPKYLVTQMGNDKSIKCEQNLGHDTMYWYKQDSKKFLKIMFSYNNKELIINETVPNRFSPKSPDKAHLNLHINSLELGDSAVYFCASSQVPSTEAFFGQGTRLTVV.

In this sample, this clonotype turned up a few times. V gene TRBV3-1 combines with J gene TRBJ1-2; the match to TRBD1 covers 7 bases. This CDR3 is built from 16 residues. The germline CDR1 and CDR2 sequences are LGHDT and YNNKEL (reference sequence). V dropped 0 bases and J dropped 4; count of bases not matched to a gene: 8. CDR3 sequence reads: CASSQESPGGPYGYTF. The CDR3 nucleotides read TGTGCCAGCAGCCAAGAGTCCCCAGGGGGACCCTATGGCTACACCTTC. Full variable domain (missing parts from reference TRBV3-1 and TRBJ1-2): DTAVSQTPKYLVTQMGNDKSIKCEQNLGHDTMYWYKQDSKKFLKIMFSYNNKELIINETVPNRFSPKSPDKAHLNLHINSLELGDSAVYFCASSQESPGGPYGYTFGSGTRLTVV.

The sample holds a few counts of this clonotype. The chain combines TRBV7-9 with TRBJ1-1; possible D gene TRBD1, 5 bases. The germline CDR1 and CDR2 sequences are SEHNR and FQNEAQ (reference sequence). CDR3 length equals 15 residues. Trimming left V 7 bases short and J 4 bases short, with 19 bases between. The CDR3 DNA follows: TGTGCCAGCACCCATCCCCATGGGGGAAGCACTGAAGCTTTCTTT. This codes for CASTHPHGGSTEAFF.

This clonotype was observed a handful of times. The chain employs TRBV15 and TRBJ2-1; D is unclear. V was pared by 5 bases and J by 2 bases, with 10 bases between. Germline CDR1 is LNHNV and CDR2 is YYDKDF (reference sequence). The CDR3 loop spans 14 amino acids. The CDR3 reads CATSQAPTYNEQFF. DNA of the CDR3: TGTGCCACCAGCCAGGCGCCGACCTACAATGAGCAGTTCTTC.

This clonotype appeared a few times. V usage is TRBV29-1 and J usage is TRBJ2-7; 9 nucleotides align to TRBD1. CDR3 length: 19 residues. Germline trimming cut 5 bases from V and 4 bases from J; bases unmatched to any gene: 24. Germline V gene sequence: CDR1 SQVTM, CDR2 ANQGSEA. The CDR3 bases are TGCAGCGTTTGGGACCCTCAGGGGGACAGGGCCCACTTCTTGTACGAGCAGTACTTC. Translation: CSVWDPQGDRAHFLYEQYF.

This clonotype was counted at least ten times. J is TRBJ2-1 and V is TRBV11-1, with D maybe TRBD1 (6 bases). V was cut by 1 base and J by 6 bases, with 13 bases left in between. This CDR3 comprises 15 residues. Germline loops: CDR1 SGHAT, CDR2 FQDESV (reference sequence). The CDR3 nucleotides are TGTGCCAGCAGCTTAGGAGTACAGGGCCGCAATGAGCAGTTCTTC. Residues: CASSLGVQGRNEQFF.

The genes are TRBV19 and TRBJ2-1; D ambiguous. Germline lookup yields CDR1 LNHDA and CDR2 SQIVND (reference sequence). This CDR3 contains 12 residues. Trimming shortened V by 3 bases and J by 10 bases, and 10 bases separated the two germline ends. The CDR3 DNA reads TGTGCCAGTAGTATTAAGGGTGGAGAGCAGTTCTTC. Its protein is CASSIKGGEQFF. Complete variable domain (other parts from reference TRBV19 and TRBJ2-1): DGGITQSPKYLFRKEGQNVTLSCEQNLNHDAMYWYRQDPGQGLRLIYYSQIVNDFQKGDIAEGYSVSREKKESFPLTVTSAQKNPTAFYLCASSIKGGEQFFGPGTRLTVL.

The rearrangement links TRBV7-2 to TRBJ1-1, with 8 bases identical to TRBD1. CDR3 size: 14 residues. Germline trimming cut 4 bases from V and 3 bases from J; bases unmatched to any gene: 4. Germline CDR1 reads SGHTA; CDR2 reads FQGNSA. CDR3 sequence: CASSSGGLHTEAFF. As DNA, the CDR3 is TGTGCCAGCAGCTCAGGGGGCTTGCACACTGAAGCTTTCTTT.

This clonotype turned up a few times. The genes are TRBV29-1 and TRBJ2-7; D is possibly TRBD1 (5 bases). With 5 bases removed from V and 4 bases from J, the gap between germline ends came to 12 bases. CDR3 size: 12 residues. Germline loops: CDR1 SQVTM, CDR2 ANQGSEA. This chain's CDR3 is CSVKGVGYEQYF. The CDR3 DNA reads TGCAGCGTTAAAGGGGTTGGGTACGAGCAGTACTTC.

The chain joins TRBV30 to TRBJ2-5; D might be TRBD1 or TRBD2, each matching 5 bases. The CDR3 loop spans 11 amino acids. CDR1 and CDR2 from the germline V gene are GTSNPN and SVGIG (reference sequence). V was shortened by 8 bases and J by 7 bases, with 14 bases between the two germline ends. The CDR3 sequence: CAGTALRTQYF. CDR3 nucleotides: TGTGCCGGGACGGCCCTACGGACCCAGTACTTC.

CDR3 sequence: CASTPRGLDTNEQYF. DNA of the CDR3: TGTGCCAGCACCCCGAGGGGACTCGATACCAACGAGCAGTACTTC. This rearrangement joins TRBV27 to TRBJ2-7; a weak D match, TRBD2 (6 bases). Trimming took 7 bases from V and 5 from J, leaving 21 bases between them. This CDR3 is built from 15 residues. Germline CDR1 MNHEY, CDR2 SMNVEV (reference sequence).

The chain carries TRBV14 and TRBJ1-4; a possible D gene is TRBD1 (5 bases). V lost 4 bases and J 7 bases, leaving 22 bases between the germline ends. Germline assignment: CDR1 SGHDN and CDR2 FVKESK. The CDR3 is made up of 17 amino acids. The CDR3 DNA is TGTGCCAGCAGCCCCCGGACGACAGCCCGCAGGAGTGAAAAACTGTTTTTT. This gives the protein CASSPRTTARRSEKLFF.

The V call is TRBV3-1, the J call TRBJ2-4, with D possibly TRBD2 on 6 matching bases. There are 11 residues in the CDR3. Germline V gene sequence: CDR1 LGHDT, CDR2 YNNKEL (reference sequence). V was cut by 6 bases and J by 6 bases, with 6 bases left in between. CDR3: CASRRGNIQYF. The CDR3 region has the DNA TGTGCCAGCAGGCGGGGAAACATTCAGTACTTC.

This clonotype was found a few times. CDR3 DNA: TGTGCCAGCTCACCTGTGGGTCCCACCTCCTACGAGCAGTACTTC. This encodes CASSPVGPTSYEQYF. The J gene is TRBJ2-7, the V gene TRBV18, with D unclear. This CDR3 contains 15 residues. Germline V CDR1 and CDR2: KGHSH, LQKENI. V lost 3 bases and J lost 0, with 12 bases in between.

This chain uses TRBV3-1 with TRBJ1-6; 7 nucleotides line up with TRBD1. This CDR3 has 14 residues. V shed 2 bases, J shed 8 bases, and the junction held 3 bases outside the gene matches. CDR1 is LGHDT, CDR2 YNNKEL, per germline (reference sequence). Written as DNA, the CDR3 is TGTGCCAGCAGCCAACAGGGGGGGGATTCACCCCTCCACTTT. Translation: CASSQQGGDSPLHF.

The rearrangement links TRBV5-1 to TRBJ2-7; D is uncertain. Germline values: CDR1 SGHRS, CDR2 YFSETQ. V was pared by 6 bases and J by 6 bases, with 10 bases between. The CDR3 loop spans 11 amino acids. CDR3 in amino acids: CASKGDGEQYF. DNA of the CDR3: TGCGCCAGCAAAGGTGACGGCGAGCAGTACTTC.